This T cell receptor (beta chain) was recorded in a study of cytomegalovirus exposure and HLA in healthy donors. The donors gave bone marrow, and they were healthy. As concerns this clone: Antigen specificity is unknown.

The germline gives CDR1 KGHSH, CDR2 LQKENI. The germline V and J ends were trimmed by 1 base and 1 base, with 10 bases remaining between them. The CDR3 runs 16 residues. Study-level results: Apart from CMV serostatus, no immune exposure information was available.

PCR amplification relied on 60 Vbeta primers (plus 13 Jbeta primers). Profiled with immunoSEQ multiplex PCR; TCRdb holds only in-frame clones, not every one. Of under 250,000 clones listed, about 72% were seen once; the top ten hold less than 4.5%. V usage is TRBV18 and J usage is TRBJ2-2; maybe TRBD2 (6 bases). This TCR came from a male donor in good health and CMV-seronegative. The sample taken for sequencing was PBMCs. CDR3 sequence reads: CASSPRSGVNTGELFF. The CDR3 nucleotides are TGTGCCAGCTCACCACGGTCGGGGGTGAACACCGGGGAGCTGTTTTTT.